This section outlines one T cell receptor beta chain sequence together with its context. It was with 32 V and 13 J primers that multiplex PCR amplified TCR beta CDR3. TCRdb independently ran MiXCR on the multiplex PCR reads; one entry per CDR3 protein. Here the sample spans around 2,000 distinct CDR3 sequences, 25% to 30% being singletons. These data originate in a study of immune heterogeneity within non-small cell lung tumors. Bulk tumor gDNA, about 640 ng per sample, served as the TCR template. Surgery yielded several widely spaced biopsies per primary tumor. Curative surgery was performed on patients who had untreated, newly diagnosed non-small cell lung cancer. V gave up 2 bases and J gave up 14 bases, with 11 bases separating them. The CDR3 is made up of 11 amino acids. Per the germline V gene, CDR1 is MNHNS and CDR2 is SASEGT.

The chain carries TRBV6-1 and TRBJ2-3; D not resolved. This clonotype originated in a woman aged 55-70 years with non-small cell lung cancer. The sequencing input was lung tumor tissue. This CDR3 reads CASSEYFRWYF. The CDR3 DNA sequence: TGTGCCAGCAGTGAATATTTCCGCTGGTATTTT.